This passage covers 20 T cell receptor beta chains from one sample sequenced in a study of CD8 T cells in Susac syndrome (dated by TCRdb to between 2018 and 2021). The library was built by means of the immunoSEQ multiplex PCR assay. RNA was extracted using the RNeasy kit, and about 0.5 to 1 ug of the RNA was reverse transcribed with random hexamers. Clones were called with MiXCR by TCRdb after fastp trimmed the public reads at Q25, and only in-frame beta chains were retained. All rows with the same CDR3 protein become a single entry with the most common DNA and genes. The sample table contains around 150,000 distinct CDR3 sequences; only one count was recorded for 85% to 95% of them. Jointly, the top ten make up over 0.09% of the sample. The sequencing input was CD4+ T cells from PBMCs. The receptors come from a human donor with multiple sclerosis.

This sequence joins TRBV7-2 and TRBJ1-2; the D gene is possibly TRBD1 (5 bases). V lost 6 bases and J lost 5, with 10 bases in between. Germline V gene lookup returns CDR1 SGHTA and CDR2 FQGNSA. This CDR3 is built from 12 residues. The CDR3 spells CASSITGYGYTF. DNA of the CDR3: TGTGCCAGCAGTATTACAGGTTATGGCTACACCTTC.

This chain joins TRBV28 and TRBJ1-1; D gene unclear. This CDR3 has 15 residues. V was pared by 8 bases and J by 1 base, with 17 bases between. Germline V gene lookup returns CDR1 MDHEN and CDR2 SYDVKM. For the CDR3, the DNA is TGTGCCAGCCCCCCCTTAAATTCCCAGAACACTGAAGCTTTCTTT. Translated: CASPPLNSQNTEAFF.

This chain joins TRBV4-2 and TRBJ2-3, with D perhaps matching TRBD2 (6 bases). The CDR3 covers 18 residues. The V end was cut by 0 bases, the J end by 2 bases, with 18 bases between. Germline V gives CDR1 LGHNA, CDR2 YNFKEQ. The CDR3 nucleotides are TGTGCCAGCAGCCAAGAGATTGGTAGGGCGGGACCCACAGATACGCAGTATTTT. This encodes CASSQEIGRAGPTDTQYF.

The V call is TRBV20-1, the J call TRBJ1-1; D is uncertain. Trimming took 0 bases from V and 0 from J, leaving 5 bases between them. The CDR3 sequence is 13 residues long. CDR1 and CDR2 (germline): DFQATT, SNEGSKA (reference sequence). The CDR3 DNA reads as TGCAGTGCTAGAGATCAACTGAACACTGAAGCTTTCTTT. It specifies CSARDQLNTEAFF.

This chain connects TRBV29-1 to TRBJ2-1; 8 nucleotides agree with TRBD2. Per the germline V gene, CDR1 is SQVTM and CDR2 is ANQGSEA. Losses at the gene ends were 6 bases for V and 9 bases for J; bases not matched to a gene: 10. The CDR3 runs to 13 residues. This CDR3 reads CSVHGRVAGEQFF. The CDR3 nucleotides read TGCAGCGTCCACGGGAGGGTCGCCGGTGAGCAGTTCTTC.

The chain carries TRBV20-1 and TRBJ2-3, with 9 bases fitting TRBD2. CDR1 is DFQATT, CDR2 SNEGSKA, per germline (reference sequence). The CDR3 sequence is 15 residues long. With 2 bases clipped from V and 3 bases from J, the junction kept 6 bases outside the gene matches. The CDR3 protein is CSARPRLAGTDTQYF. The CDR3 coding sequence is TGCAGTGCTAGACCAAGGCTAGCGGGAACAGATACGCAGTATTTT.

CDR3 DNA: TGTGCCAGCAGTTCGGAGCTCCCGAAAGGCTACGAGCAGTACTTC. Its translation: CASSSELPKGYEQYF. The rearrangement uses TRBV7-9 and TRBJ2-7; D remains ambiguous. Looked up from germline, CDR1 is SEHNR and CDR2 is FQNEAQ (reference sequence). The CDR3 is 15 residues long. The germline V and J ends were trimmed by 6 bases and 3 bases, with 18 bases remaining between them.

The chain has TRBV29-1 and TRBJ1-1; D uncertain. Germline loops: CDR1 SQVTM, CDR2 ANQGSEA. The CDR3 runs 14 residues. V lost 4 bases and J lost 1, with 13 bases in between. CDR3 in amino acids: CSVAEYGENTEAFF. CDR3 bases: TGCAGCGTTGCTGAATACGGAGAGAACACTGAAGCTTTCTTT.

This chain connects TRBV9 to TRBJ2-5; D may be TRBD2 (5 bases). V was trimmed by 7 bases and J by 4 bases, leaving 20 bases between them. The CDR3 runs to 15 residues. Germline-derived CDR1 and CDR2 are SGDLS and YYNGEE. In DNA form, the CDR3 reads TGTGCCAGCTCAGACCGCCCCGGTCGGGGAGAGACCCAGTACTTC. Its translation is CASSDRPGRGETQYF.

CDR3 in amino acids: CASSPLGLAGGRENIQYF. CDR3 DNA: TGTGCCAGCAGTCCCCTGGGACTAGCGGGGGGGCGGGAAAACATTCAGTACTTC. J is TRBJ2-4 and V is TRBV27; TRBD2 matches 16 bases. J lost 5 bases, V lost 5 bases, and 9 bases had no gene match. Germline V gives CDR1 MNHEY, CDR2 SMNVEV (reference sequence). This CDR3 comprises 18 residues.

This clonotype was picked up one time. The CDR3 region is CASSIGQEQFF. The CDR3 bases are TGTGCCAGTAGTATTGGACAGGAGCAGTTCTTC. This chain links TRBV19 with TRBJ2-1; TRBD1 is a possible D gene (6 bases). Germline CDR1 and CDR2: LNHDA and SQIVND (reference sequence). V lost 3 bases and J lost 10, with 7 bases in between. CDR3 length equals 11 residues.

V is TRBV5-1 and J is TRBJ2-4; no definite D call. Trimming took off 4 bases at V and 3 bases at J, with 11 bases between the two ends. CDR3 size: 14 residues. CDR1 is SGHRS and CDR2 is YFSETQ in the germline V gene. This CDR3 is CASSPLVGKNIQYF. The DNA of the CDR3 is TGCGCCAGCAGCCCCCTCGTTGGCAAAAACATTCAGTACTTC.

The rearrangement joins TRBV19 to TRBJ2-6, with D hard to call. The CDR3 covers 13 residues. Germline V gene lookup returns CDR1 LNHDA and CDR2 SQIVND (reference sequence). V lost 5 bases, J lost 4 bases, and 6 bases lay in between. CDR3 bases: TGTGCCAGTAGTCACCTCGGGGCCAACGTCCTGACTTTC. Translating gives CASSHLGANVLTF.

The V call is TRBV5-1, the J call TRBJ2-3; tentative D call: TRBD2 (5 bases). Germline V gene data show CDR1 as SGHRS and CDR2 as YFSETQ. V was shortened by 0 bases and J by 4 bases, with 15 bases between the two germline ends. This CDR3 comprises 16 residues. The CDR3 nucleotides read TGCGCCAGCAGCTTGGGCCTAGCTCGTGGCGCAGATACGCAGTATTTT. Translated: CASSLGLARGADTQYF. Full variable domain (missing parts from reference TRBV5-1 and TRBJ2-3): KAGVTQTPRYLIKTRGQQVTLSCSPISGHRSVSWYQQTPGQGLQFLFEYFSETQRNKGNFPGRFSGRQFSNSRSEMNVSTLELGDSALYLCASSLGLARGADTQYFGPGTRLTVL.

The chain joins TRBV18 to TRBJ1-5; unclear D gene. V lost 3 bases, J lost 0 bases, and 9 bases lay in between. CDR3 length: 15 amino acids. Germline CDR1 KGHSH, CDR2 LQKENI. For the CDR3, the DNA is TGTGCCAGCTCACCCGAACAGAATAGCAATCAGCCCCAGCATTTT. Translated, it gives CASSPEQNSNQPQHF.

The genes are TRBV20-1 and TRBJ1-5; no clear D. The CDR3 is 15 amino acids. Trimming left V 0 bases short and J 1 base short, with 10 bases between. The V gene's germline CDR1 is DFQATT and CDR2 SNEGSKA (reference sequence). The CDR3 region is CSAREGSGSNQPQHF. The CDR3 coding sequence is TGCAGTGCTAGAGAGGGGAGTGGGAGCAATCAGCCCCAGCATTTT.

The chain carries TRBV27 and TRBJ1-4, with D perhaps TRBD1 (6 bases). V was trimmed by 8 bases and J by 3 bases, leaving 13 bases between them. Looked up from germline, CDR1 is MNHEY and CDR2 is SMNVEV (reference sequence). CDR3 length equals 14 residues. The CDR3 loop reads CASRRGFANEKLFF. The CDR3 DNA follows: TGTGCCAGCCGGAGGGGGTTTGCTAATGAAAAACTGTTTTTT.

The genes are TRBV6-2 or TRBV6-3 and TRBJ2-5; the D gene is possibly TRBD2 (6 bases). Germline CDR1 and CDR2: MNHEY and SVGEGT. Trimming stripped 4 bases from V and 5 bases from J, with 17 bases between. CDR3 size: 15 residues. CDR3 loop: CASSSEYTRGETQYF. As DNA, the CDR3 is TGTGCCAGCAGTTCCGAATACACCCGGGGGGAGACCCAGTACTTC.

The chain has TRBV7-2 and TRBJ2-1; TRBD1 aligns across 10 bases. Germline loops: CDR1 SGHTA, CDR2 FQGNSA. The CDR3 runs 15 residues. Trimming at V came to 5 bases and at J to 8 bases, leaving 9 bases not matched to a gene. As DNA, the CDR3 is TGTGCCAGCAGCCAGAGGGACAGGGGTACCGATGAGCAGTTCTTC. It is translated as CASSQRDRGTDEQFF.

The chain combines TRBV29-1 with TRBJ2-5; possibly TRBD2 for D (6 bases). Trimming shortened V by 7 bases and J by 5 bases, and 14 bases separated the two germline ends. Germline CDR1 is SQVTM and CDR2 is ANQGSEA. There are 12 residues in the CDR3. The chain's CDR3 is CSGGTPGETQYF. CDR3 in DNA: TGCAGCGGAGGGACTCCTGGGGAGACCCAGTACTTC.